This T cell receptor beta chain was identified in a study of blood T cell repertoires in COVID-19. Across the study: The samples span acute and convalescent COVID-19 from the United States, Italy and Spain. In each case, the material was cDNA or gDNA derived from T cells, B-cell-depleted T cells, or PBMCs.

The CDR3 spans 15 residues. CDR1 is SGHNT and CDR2 is YENEEA in the germline V gene. V trimming: 10 bases; J trimming: 7 bases; junction bases outside the gene matches: 12. Original processing notes: It was from reference gene primer amplification that nucleated cell counts were estimated. The method was immunoSEQ multiplex PCR; TCRdb's version includes in-frame clones alone and lacks a portion of them. The DNA gave D and trimming, while V, J and clone size come from that table. The sample consists of 55,000 to 80,000 clones, 85% to 90% of them appearing once. The specimen sequenced was peripheral blood. The chain carries TRBV11-3 and TRBJ1-6; the match to TRBD1 covers 8 bases. The TCR was taken from a man aged 45-65 years with active COVID-19. This chain's CDR3 is CAILGDRTGNSPLHF. CDR3 bases: TGTGCCATCCTAGGGGACAGGACAGGAAATTCACCCCTCCACTTT.